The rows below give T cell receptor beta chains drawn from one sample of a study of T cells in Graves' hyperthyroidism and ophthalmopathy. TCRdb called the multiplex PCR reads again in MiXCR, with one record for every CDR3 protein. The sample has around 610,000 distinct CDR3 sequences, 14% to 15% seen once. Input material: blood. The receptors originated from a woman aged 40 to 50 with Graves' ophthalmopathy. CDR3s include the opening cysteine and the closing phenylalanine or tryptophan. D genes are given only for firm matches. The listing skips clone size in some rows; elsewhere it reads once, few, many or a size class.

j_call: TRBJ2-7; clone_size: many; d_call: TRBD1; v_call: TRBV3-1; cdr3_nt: TGTGCCAGCAGCCAAGGGGACAGCCCCCAGCAGTACTTC; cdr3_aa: CASSQGDSPQQYF
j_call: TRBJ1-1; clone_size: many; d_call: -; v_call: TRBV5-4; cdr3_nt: TGTGCCAGCACTAACGGGAGTAACCACCCTGAAGCTTTCTTT; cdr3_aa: CASTNGSNHPEAFF
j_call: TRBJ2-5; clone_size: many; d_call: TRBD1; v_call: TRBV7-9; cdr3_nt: TGTGCCAGCAGCTTAGGAGGACAGGGCTGGTGGGAGACCCAGTACTTC; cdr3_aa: CASSLGGQGWWETQYF
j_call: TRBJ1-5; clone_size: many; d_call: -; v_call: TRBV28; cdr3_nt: TGTGCCAGCAGGCTGTCAGAGTATAGCAATCAGCCCCAGCATTTT; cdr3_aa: CASRLSEYSNQPQHF
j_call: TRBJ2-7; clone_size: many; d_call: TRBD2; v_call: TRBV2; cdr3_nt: TGTGCCAGCAGCACCCCGCCCGGGACTAGTGACTACGAGCAGTACTTC; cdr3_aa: CASSTPPGTSDYEQYF
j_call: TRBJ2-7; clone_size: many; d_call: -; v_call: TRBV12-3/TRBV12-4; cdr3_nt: TGTGCCAGCAGTTCCCCCGGGCTTAACGAGCAGTACTTC; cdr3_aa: CASSSPGLNEQYF
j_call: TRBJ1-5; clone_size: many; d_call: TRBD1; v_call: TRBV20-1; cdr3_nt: TGCAGTGCCCCCAAGACAGGGTCGGATCAGCCCCAGCATTTT; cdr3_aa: CSAPKTGSDQPQHF
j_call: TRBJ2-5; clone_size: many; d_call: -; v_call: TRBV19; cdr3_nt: TGTGCCAGTGGCAGCGGCCTCCAAGCGACCCAGTACTTC; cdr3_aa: CASGSGLQATQYF
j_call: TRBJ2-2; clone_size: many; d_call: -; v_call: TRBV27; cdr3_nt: TGTGCCAGCAGTCCCGACAGTTTCGGGGAGCTGTTTTTT; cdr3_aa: CASSPDSFGELFF
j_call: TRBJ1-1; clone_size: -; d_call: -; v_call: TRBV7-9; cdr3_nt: TGTGCCAGCAGCTCCCTCGGGAGGGGGTTGACTGAAGCTTTCTTT; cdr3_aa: CASSSLGRGLTEAFF
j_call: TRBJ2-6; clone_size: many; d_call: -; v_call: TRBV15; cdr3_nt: TGTGCCACCAGCAGAGACGAGGGGGTTGGGGCCAACGTCCTGACTTTC; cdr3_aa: CATSRDEGVGANVLTF
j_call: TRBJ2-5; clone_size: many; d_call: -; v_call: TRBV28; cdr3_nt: TGTGCCAGCACCACGAGGGCGCAAACGGGGACCCAGTACTTC; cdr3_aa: CASTTRAQTGTQYF
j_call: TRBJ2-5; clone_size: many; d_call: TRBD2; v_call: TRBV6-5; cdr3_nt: TGTGCCAGCATCCCTAGCCCGGGACTAGCGGGACAAGAGACCCAGTACTTC; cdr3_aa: CASIPSPGLAGQETQYF
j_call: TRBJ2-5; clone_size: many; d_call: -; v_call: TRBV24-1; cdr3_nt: TGTGCCACCAGTGATGAGGCTAGCGAAAGTCTTGAGACCCAGTACTTC; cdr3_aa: CATSDEASESLETQYF
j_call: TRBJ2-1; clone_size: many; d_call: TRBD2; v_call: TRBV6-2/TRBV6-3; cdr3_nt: TGTGCCAGCAGTTACACCCATAGCGGGATTGGGAATGAGCAGTTCTTC; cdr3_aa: CASSYTHSGIGNEQFF
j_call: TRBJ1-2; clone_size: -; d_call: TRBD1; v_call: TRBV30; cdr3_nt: TGTGCCTGGGACGGGACAGGGAGTGGCTACACCTTC; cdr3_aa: CAWDGTGSGYTF
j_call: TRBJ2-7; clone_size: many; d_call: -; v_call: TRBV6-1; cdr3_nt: TGTGCCAGCAGTGAATTCTTTCGGAACTCCTACGAGCAGTACTTC; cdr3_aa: CASSEFFRNSYEQYF
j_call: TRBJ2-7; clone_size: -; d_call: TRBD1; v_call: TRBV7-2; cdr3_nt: TGTGCCAGCAGCTTAGTAGGACAGGTATCCTACGAGCAGTACTTC; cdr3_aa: CASSLVGQVSYEQYF
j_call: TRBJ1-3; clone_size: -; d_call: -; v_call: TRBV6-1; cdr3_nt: TGTGCCAGCAGACGGGATACTGGAAACACCATATATTTT; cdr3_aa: CASRRDTGNTIYF
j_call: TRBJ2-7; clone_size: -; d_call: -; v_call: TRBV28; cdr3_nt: TGTGCCAGCAAGGCGCTGGACGGCGCATACGAGCAGTACTTC; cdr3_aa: CASKALDGAYEQYF
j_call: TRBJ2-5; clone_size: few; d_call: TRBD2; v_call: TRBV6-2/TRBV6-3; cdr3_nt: TGTGCCAGCAGGATGGGACTAGCGGGGGGGCCGAAGACCCAGTACTTC; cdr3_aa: CASRMGLAGGPKTQYF
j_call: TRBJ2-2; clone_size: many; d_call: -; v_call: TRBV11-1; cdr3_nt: TGTGCCAGCCGCCTCGGCGGGTTCGACACCGGGGAGCTGTTTTTT; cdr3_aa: CASRLGGFDTGELFF
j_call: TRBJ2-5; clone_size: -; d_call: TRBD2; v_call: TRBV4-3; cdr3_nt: TGCGCCGGGGGGAGGGAACTCCAAGAGACCCAGTGCTTC; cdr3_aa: CAGGRELQETQCF
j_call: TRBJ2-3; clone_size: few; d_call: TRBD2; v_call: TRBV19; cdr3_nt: TGTGCCAGTAGCTTTCTAGCGGTAGGCACAGATACGCAGTATTTT; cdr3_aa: CASSFLAVGTDTQYF
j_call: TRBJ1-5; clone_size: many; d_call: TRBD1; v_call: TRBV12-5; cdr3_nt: TGTGCTAGTGGTTTGGTACAGGGGGATCAGCCCCAGCATTTT; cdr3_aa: CASGLVQGDQPQHF
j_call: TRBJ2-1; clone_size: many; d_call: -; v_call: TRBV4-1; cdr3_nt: TGCGCCAGCAGCCAAGATGCCCATTTTGCCGCGGTCGTCAGTGAGCAGTTCTTC; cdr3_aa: CASSQDAHFAAVVSEQFF
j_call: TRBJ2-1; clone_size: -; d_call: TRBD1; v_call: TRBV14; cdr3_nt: TGTGCCAGCAGCCGGACAGTGACAGGGGCATACAATGAGCAGTTCTTC; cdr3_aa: CASSRTVTGAYNEQFF
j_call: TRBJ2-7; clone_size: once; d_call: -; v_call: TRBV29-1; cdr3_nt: TGCAGCGTTGGGGACAAGGTGCAGTACTTC; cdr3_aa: CSVGDKVQYF
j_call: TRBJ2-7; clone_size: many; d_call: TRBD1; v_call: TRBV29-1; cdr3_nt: TGCAGCGCCCGGACAGGGGTAAACTACGAGCAGTACTTC; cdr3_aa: CSARTGVNYEQYF
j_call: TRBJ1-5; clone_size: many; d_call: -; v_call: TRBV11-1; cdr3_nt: TGTGCCAGCAGCGAACAGACAGGCCATAGCAATCAGCCCCAGCATTTT; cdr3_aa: CASSEQTGHSNQPQHF
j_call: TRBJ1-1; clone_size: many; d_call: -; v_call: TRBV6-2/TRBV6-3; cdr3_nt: TGTGCCAGCAGGAGTGGGGGGCTGAGGGCTAACTGGAACACTGAAGCTTTCTTT; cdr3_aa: CASRSGGLRANWNTEAFF
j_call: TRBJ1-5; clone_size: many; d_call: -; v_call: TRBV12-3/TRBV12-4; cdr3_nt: TGTGCCAGCAGTCCACAGGTAATGAATCAGCCCCAGCATTTT; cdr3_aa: CASSPQVMNQPQHF